This TCR beta chain appears in the sequencing data of a study of blood T cell repertoires in COVID-19. The germline CDR1 and CDR2 sequences are MNHNY and SVGAGI (reference sequence). This CDR3 comprises 12 residues. Trimming shortened V by 5 bases and J by 3 bases, and 8 bases separated the two germline ends. Assay used: immunoSEQ multiplex PCR; TCRdb lists only in-frame clones, some missing. This table has more than 250,000 clones, approximately 86% appearing once. The chain joins TRBV6-6 to TRBJ2-7; weak D call: TRBD1 (5 bases). The sample was peripheral blood. The sequence derives from a man younger than 35 with active or convalescent COVID-19. CDR3 in DNA: TGTGCCAGCAGTGGAACAGGCTACGAGCAGTACTTC. The encoded protein is CASSGTGYEQYF.